This T cell receptor beta chain stems from a study of cytomegalovirus exposure and HLA in healthy donors. Regarding the study as a whole: It was in a later analysis that TCR association rates were seen to vary by HLA locus, highest for DRB1 and lowest for HLA-C.

CDR1 and CDR2 from the germline V gene are LGHNT and FRNRAP. The CDR3 runs to 14 residues. J lost 11 bases, V lost 7 bases, and 13 bases had no gene match. A multiplex PCR was run with 60 Vbeta primers and 13 Jbeta primers. Method: immunoSEQ multiplex PCR; TCRdb's copy keeps in-frame clones and lacks some. The sample gives about 130,000 clones, less than 85% of which show up once; 2% to 3% is in the top ten. A word on this clone: Its antigen is undetermined.

Sequencing was carried out using PBMCs. This receptor was obtained from a man aged 25 to 40 in good health and CMV-seronegative. V is TRBV12-5 and J is TRBJ1-5; 8 positions match TRBD1. The CDR3 spells CASAPGGPYWAQHF. The CDR3 nucleotides read TGTGCTAGTGCTCCAGGGGGCCCCTATTGGGCCCAGCATTTT.